This passage covers 14 T cell receptor beta chains from one sample sequenced in a study of T cell changes during pregnancy in multiple sclerosis. Libraries were prepared by immunoSEQ multiplex PCR; TCRdb keeps only in-frame clonotypes and omits some of them. The sample carries some 87,000 clones, 90% to 95% recorded once. This material consisted of peripheral blood, taken in the second trimester of pregnancy. These receptors were collected from a female donor with multiple sclerosis, enrolled in a pregnancy study.

The gene calls are TRBV19 and TRBJ2-2; D is perhaps TRBD1 (6 bases). The CDR3 has 15 residues. Trimming cost V 3 bases and J 1 base, with 9 bases left between them. Looked up from germline, CDR1 is LNHDA and CDR2 is SQIVND (reference sequence). This chain's CDR3 is CASSIRTENTGELFF. DNA for the CDR3: TGTGCCAGTAGTATCCGGACAGAGAACACCGGGGAGCTGTTTTTT.

The chain uses TRBV9 and TRBJ2-1, with a tentative D call TRBD2 (6 bases). CDR3 length: 12 amino acids. V gave up 3 bases and J gave up 9 bases, with 10 bases separating them. Looked up from germline, CDR1 is SGDLS and CDR2 is YYNGEE. This CDR3 reads CASSDRESEQFF. CDR3 nucleotide sequence: TGTGCCAGCAGCGACCGGGAGAGTGAGCAGTTCTTC.

The V and J genes are TRBV27 and TRBJ2-7; D may be TRBD2 (6 bases). The CDR3 runs to 15 residues. Germline assignment: CDR1 MNHEY and CDR2 SMNVEV (reference sequence). Trimming stripped 5 bases from V and 2 bases from J, with 16 bases between. Written as DNA, the CDR3 is TGTGCCAGCAGTCCTTGGGCGGGACCTCCCTACGAGCAGTACTTC. Translated: CASSPWAGPPYEQYF.

The chain uses TRBV5-1 and TRBJ2-1; possibly TRBD2 for D (5 bases). V was trimmed by 2 bases and J by 9 bases, leaving 12 bases between them. The length of the CDR3 is 13 residues. Germline V gene data show CDR1 as SGHRS and CDR2 as YFSETQ. CDR3 in amino acids: CASSLTRVGEQFF. The CDR3 DNA follows: TGCGCCAGCAGCTTAACGCGGGTGGGTGAGCAGTTCTTC.

This chain uses TRBV6-5 with TRBJ2-7; TRBD2 agrees at 7 bases. Germline loops: CDR1 MNHEY, CDR2 SVGAGI. V shed 7 bases and J 0 bases; nucleotides not matched to a gene: 9. The length of the CDR3 is 15 residues. The CDR3 sequence is CASTGSGFFSYEQYF. The CDR3 DNA is TGTGCCAGCACCGGTAGCGGGTTCTTCTCCTACGAGCAGTACTTC.

CDR3 nucleotides: TGTGCCAGCAGTTATCAGCTAGAGGGTACCGGGGAGCTGTTTTTT. It yields the protein CASSYQLEGTGELFF. The chain uses TRBV6-5 and TRBJ2-2; possibly TRBD2 for D (5 bases). The CDR3 has 15 residues. Germline CDR1 MNHEY, CDR2 SVGAGI. Trimming removed 3 bases at V and 5 bases at J, with 13 bases between.

The chain recombines TRBV6-4 with TRBJ1-1, with 8 bases fitting TRBD1. Germline CDR1 reads MRHNA; CDR2 reads SNTAGT. V trimming: 6 bases; J trimming: 8 bases; junction bases outside the gene matches: 5. The CDR3 loop spans 12 amino acids. The CDR3 bases are TGTGCCAGCAGCGAAGGACAGGGCGAAGCTTTCTTT. Residues: CASSEGQGEAFF.

The rearrangement uses TRBV28 and TRBJ1-3; no clear D. Trimming removed 6 bases at V and 1 base at J, with 10 bases between. Per the germline V gene, CDR1 is MDHEN and CDR2 is SYDVKM. The CDR3 is 14 residues long. The CDR3 reads CASSQQLSGNTIYF. Here the CDR3 DNA reads TGTGCCAGCAGCCAACAGCTATCTGGAAACACCATATATTTT.

This chain uses TRBV5-1 with TRBJ2-1, with D perhaps matching TRBD2 (5 bases). Trimming removed 2 bases at V and 3 bases at J, with 9 bases between. Germline CDR1 and CDR2: SGHRS and YFSETQ. The length of the CDR3 is 14 residues. CDR3 sequence (DNA): TGCGCCAGCAGCTTCGGAGGCAGCTACAATGAGCAGTTCTTC. This sequence encodes CASSFGGSYNEQFF.

This clone was seen a single time. The chain uses TRBV19 and TRBJ1-3; tentative D call: TRBD1 (6 bases). CDR1 is LNHDA, CDR2 SQIVND, per germline (reference sequence). Trimming took 6 bases from V and 0 from J, leaving 15 bases between them. The CDR3 sequence is 16 residues long. CDR3 protein: CASSSGQVISGNTIYF. The CDR3 region has the DNA TGTGCCAGTAGCTCGGGACAAGTTATCTCTGGAAACACCATATATTTT.

The chain has TRBV5-1 and TRBJ1-1; the D is unclear. Germline-derived CDR1 and CDR2 are SGHRS and YFSETQ. V shed 1 base and J shed 3 bases, with 10 bases lying between them. The CDR3 loop spans 14 amino acids. As DNA, the CDR3 is TGCGCCAGCAGCTTGCTCGCATCAGACACTGAAGCTTTCTTT. Translated: CASSLLASDTEAFF.

The rearrangement joins TRBV27 to TRBJ1-1; maybe TRBD1 (5 bases). Trimming cost V 1 base and J 1 base, with 10 bases left between them. This CDR3 has 15 residues. CDR1 MNHEY and CDR2 SMNVEV come from the germline V gene (reference sequence). DNA for the CDR3: TGTGCCAGCAGTTTATACGGTACAGGGAACACTGAAGCTTTCTTT. It yields the protein CASSLYGTGNTEAFF.

V usage is TRBV19 and J usage is TRBJ1-2; 8 nucleotides line up with TRBD1. CDR1 LNHDA and CDR2 SQIVND come from the germline V gene (reference sequence). V shed 3 bases and J 3 bases; nucleotides not matched to a gene: 12. There are 17 residues in the CDR3. In DNA, the CDR3 is TGTGCCAGTAGTATGTTCCTCCGGGACAGGCGAGACTATGGCTACACCTTC. This gives the protein CASSMFLRDRRDYGYTF.

The rearrangement uses TRBV4-3 and TRBJ2-1, with 12 bases lining up with TRBD2. The CDR3 extends over 17 amino acids. Germline V gives CDR1 LGHNA, CDR2 YSLEER. V was pared by 4 bases and J by 6 bases, with 10 bases of the junction left unmatched. CDR3: CASSRDLAGGAGNEQFF. In DNA form, the CDR3 reads TGCGCCAGCAGCCGAGACCTAGCGGGAGGGGCGGGCAATGAGCAGTTCTTC.